The 26 T cell receptor beta chains presented below share a single source sample, sequenced in a study of cytomegalovirus exposure and HLA in healthy donors. Sequenced by immunoSEQ multiplex PCR; TCRdb stores in-frame clones only, minus some. The sample lists roughly 140,000 clones; about 91% were seen once. Input material: PBMCs. The receptors stem from a woman younger than 35 in good health and CMV-seropositive.

This chain links TRBV27 with TRBJ2-3; TRBD1 matches 10 bases. Trimming took 4 bases from V and 9 from J; bases not matched to a gene: 10. Germline CDR1 MNHEY, CDR2 SMNVEV (reference sequence). The CDR3 totals 15 residues. CDR3 bases: TGTGCCAGCAGTTCGACAGGGGGCTTGGTAGGCACGCAGTATTTT. It yields the protein CASSSTGGLVGTQYF.

J is TRBJ1-2 and V is TRBV14; D is uncertain. CDR1 is SGHDN and CDR2 is FVKESK in the germline V gene. The CDR3 extends over 15 amino acids. V was trimmed by 1 base and J by 0 bases, leaving 9 bases between them. In DNA form, the CDR3 reads TGTGCCAGCAGCCAAGTAGCCCCCACTAACTATGGCTACACCTTC. It specifies CASSQVAPTNYGYTF.

The chain employs TRBV30 and TRBJ1-4; TRBD1 matches 7 bases. Germline CDR1 and CDR2: GTSNPN and SVGIG (reference sequence). V trimming: 5 bases; J trimming: 5 bases; junction bases outside the gene matches: 8. CDR3 length: 14 residues. The CDR3 sequence is CAWGTGQMNEKLFF. The CDR3 nucleotides read TGTGCCTGGGGAACGGGACAGATGAATGAAAAACTGTTTTTT. The whole variable domain, remainder taken from reference TRBV30 and TRBJ1-4, is SQTIHQWPATLVQPVGSPLSLECTVEGTSNPNLYWYRQAAGRGLQLLFYSVGIGQISSEVPQNLSASRPQDRQFILSSKKLLLSDSGFYLCAWGTGQMNEKLFFGSGTQLSVL.

The chain couples TRBV5-1 to TRBJ2-1; a weak D match, TRBD2 (7 bases). CDR1 SGHRS and CDR2 YFSETQ come from the germline V gene. There are 13 residues in the CDR3. V shed 5 bases and J shed 7 bases, with 13 bases lying between them. CDR3 residues: CASRGGARNEQFF. DNA for the CDR3: TGCGCCAGCAGAGGGGGGGCCAGGAATGAGCAGTTCTTC.

The CDR3 nucleotides read TGTGCCAGCAGCCAAGATTCGGGGTTGAACACTGAAGCTTTCTTT. This sequence encodes CASSQDSGLNTEAFF. V is TRBV4-2 and J is TRBJ1-1, with no clear D. V lost 0 bases, J lost 0 bases, and 8 bases lay in between. The germline V gene encodes CDR1 LGHNA and CDR2 YNFKEQ. The CDR3 totals 15 residues.

This chain links TRBV5-4 with TRBJ2-3; 7 nucleotides line up with TRBD2. The CDR3 contains 16 residues. V shed 0 bases and J 4 bases; nucleotides not matched to a gene: 8. Germline V lookup: CDR1 SGHNT, CDR2 YYREEE (reference sequence). This chain's CDR3 is CASSLEREAPADTQYF. In DNA, the CDR3 is TGTGCCAGCAGCTTGGAACGGGAGGCTCCGGCAGATACGCAGTATTTT.

The chain carries TRBV6-1 and TRBJ1-1; the D gene is possibly TRBD1 (6 bases). Trimming pared 10 bases from V and 5 bases from J, leaving 17 bases between. Germline values: CDR1 MNHNS, CDR2 SASEGT. The CDR3 is 13 amino acids. CDR3 residues: CATQMGARTEAFF. The CDR3 DNA is TGTGCCACCCAGATGGGGGCGCGAACTGAAGCTTTCTTT.

This sequence joins TRBV18 and TRBJ1-5, with 7 bases aligning to TRBD1. The CDR3 has 13 amino acids. Trimming removed 6 bases from V and 4 bases from J; junction bases left unmatched: 3. The germline gives CDR1 KGHSH, CDR2 LQKENI. Written as DNA, the CDR3 is TGTGCCAGCTCTGGACAGGCAAATCAGCCCCAGCATTTT. Its translation: CASSGQANQPQHF.

This clone was counted only a few times. The rearrangement joins TRBV19 to TRBJ2-3; weak D call: TRBD2 (5 bases). V lost 7 bases and J 2 bases, leaving 19 bases between the germline ends. The CDR3 is made up of 16 amino acids. Per germline, CDR1 LNHDA and CDR2 SQIVND (reference sequence). The chain's CDR3 is CASNPSSRGYTDTQYF. CDR3 sequence (DNA): TGTGCCAGTAACCCTTCGAGTAGAGGGTACACAGATACGCAGTATTTT.

The chain employs TRBV5-1 and TRBJ2-7, with 8 bases fitting TRBD1. CDR3 size: 13 residues. The V and J ends lost 6 bases and 0 bases, in that order; junction bases with no gene match: 2. The germline V gene encodes CDR1 SGHRS and CDR2 YFSETQ. In nucleotides, the CDR3 is TGCGCCAGCATGGACAGGGCCTCCTACGAGCAGTACTTC. This encodes CASMDRASYEQYF.

This clone was seen just once. The chain uses TRBV7-3 and TRBJ1-1, with D maybe TRBD1 (6 bases). CDR1 and CDR2 from the germline V gene are SGHTA and FQGTGA. Trimming left V 4 bases short and J 6 bases short, with 15 bases between. CDR3 length equals 14 residues. The CDR3 sequence is CASSSQGPDAEAFF. DNA for the CDR3: TGTGCCAGCAGCTCACAGGGTCCCGACGCTGAAGCTTTCTTT.

V gene TRBV19 combines with J gene TRBJ1-2; D not resolved. V dropped 3 bases and J dropped 2 bases, with 7 bases sitting between them. Germline assignment: CDR1 LNHDA and CDR2 SQIVND (reference sequence). The CDR3 is 13 residues long. CDR3 amino acids: CASSMMGNYGYTF. The DNA of the CDR3 is TGTGCCAGTAGTATGATGGGCAACTATGGCTACACCTTC.

V and J are TRBV5-1 and TRBJ2-1; D not resolved. CDR1 and CDR2 from the germline V gene are SGHRS and YFSETQ. Trimming removed 0 bases from V and 6 bases from J, with 13 bases in between. The CDR3 covers 15 residues. CDR3 sequence: CASSLAVSRINEQFF. For the CDR3, the DNA is TGCGCCAGCAGCTTGGCGGTCTCCAGGATCAATGAGCAGTTCTTC. Full variable domain (remainder filled in from reference TRBV5-1 and TRBJ2-1): KAGVTQTPRYLIKTRGQQVTLSCSPISGHRSVSWYQQTPGQGLQFLFEYFSETQRNKGNFPGRFSGRQFSNSRSEMNVSTLELGDSALYLCASSLAVSRINEQFFGPGTRLTVL.

The CDR3 loop is CASSLAAGATQETQYF. CDR3 coding DNA: TGCGCCAGCAGCTTGGCGGCGGGAGCCACTCAAGAGACCCAGTACTTC. The chain links TRBV5-1 to TRBJ2-5; 7 bases align to TRBD2. The CDR3 is 16 residues long. Per the germline V gene, CDR1 is SGHRS and CDR2 is YFSETQ. The V gene end was trimmed by 0 bases and the J gene end by 2 bases; junction bases not matched to a gene: 7.

A remark on this clone: Distinct nucleotide sequences in the sample also encode this CDR3. V gene TRBV9 combines with J gene TRBJ1-3; D gene uncertain. CDR1 and CDR2 (germline): SGDLS, YYNGEE. The CDR3 sequence is 15 residues long. The V gene lost 0 bases and the J gene lost 0 bases, with 7 bases spanning the gap. CDR3 residues: CASSVDHSSGNTIYF. The CDR3 DNA is TGTGCCAGCAGCGTAGATCACAGCTCTGGAAACACCATATATTTT.

The chain couples TRBV4-1 to TRBJ2-5; no definite D call. Germline values: CDR1 MGHRA, CDR2 YSYEKL. The CDR3 totals 14 residues. V was clipped by 4 bases and J by 5 bases, with 14 bases between them. The CDR3 loop reads CASSPQRGDETQYF. In DNA, the CDR3 is TGCGCCAGCAGCCCTCAGCGAGGAGACGAGACCCAGTACTTC.

This clone has only a few counts. This sequence joins TRBV19 and TRBJ2-5; 10 nucleotides match TRBD2. This CDR3 is built from 14 residues. Germline V gene sequence: CDR1 LNHDA, CDR2 SQIVND (reference sequence). The J segment lost 5 bases and the V segment lost 6 bases, leaving 6 bases of the junction unmatched. The CDR3 region has the DNA TGTGCCAGTAGGGCTAGCGGGGGAGGTGAGACCCAGTACTTC. Translation gives CASRASGGGETQYF.

The chain employs TRBV5-1 and TRBJ2-3, with 9 bases fitting TRBD1. The CDR3 has 14 amino acids. Germline assignment: CDR1 SGHRS and CDR2 YFSETQ. The V gene end was trimmed by 4 bases and the J gene end by 5 bases; junction bases not matched to a gene: 5. CDR3 nucleotides: TGCGCCAGCAGCATGGGACAGGGAAGAGATACGCAGTATTTT. Translated: CASSMGQGRDTQYF.

CDR3 coding DNA: TGCAGCGTCCATGAAGGGGGCTGGGACACTGAAGCTTTCTTT. Its protein is CSVHEGGWDTEAFF. This chain uses TRBV29-1 with TRBJ1-1, with TRBD1 matching over 7 bases. J lost 3 bases, V lost 6 bases, and 10 bases had no gene match. Germline V gives CDR1 SQVTM, CDR2 ANQGSEA. The CDR3 has 14 residues.

The chain carries TRBV28 and TRBJ2-1, with 11 bases lining up with TRBD2. The ends lost 3 bases at V and 2 bases at J; junction bases unmatched: 3. Germline-derived CDR1 and CDR2 are MDHEN and SYDVKM. CDR3 size: 16 residues. The chain's CDR3 is CASSLRLAGPYNEQFF. CDR3 coding DNA: TGTGCCAGCAGTTTGAGACTAGCGGGACCCTACAATGAGCAGTTCTTC.

The J gene is TRBJ2-7, the V gene TRBV7-2; TRBD2 matches at 8 bases. Germline values: CDR1 SGHTA, CDR2 FQGNSA. The V segment lost 4 bases and the J segment 6 bases; nucleotides outside the gene matches: 8. The length of the CDR3 is 14 residues. Written as DNA, the CDR3 is TGTGCCAGCAGCTCAACGGGGGGGAGAGGCGAGCAGTACTTC. This sequence encodes CASSSTGGRGEQYF.

The chain couples TRBV5-6 to TRBJ2-1; possible D gene TRBD2, 7 bases. Germline-derived CDR1 and CDR2 are SGHDT and YYEEEE. The CDR3 covers 14 residues. V was trimmed by 3 bases and J by 7 bases, leaving 14 bases between them. The chain's CDR3 is CASSWRGPGNEQFF. The CDR3 region has the DNA TGTGCCAGCAGCTGGCGGGGGCCGGGAAATGAGCAGTTCTTC.

The chain carries TRBV5-6 and TRBJ2-3, with TRBD2 identical over 12 bases. V shed 4 bases, J shed 2 bases, and the junction held 8 bases outside the gene matches. Germline lookup yields CDR1 SGHDT and CDR2 YYEEEE. The length of the CDR3 is 17 residues. CDR3 loop: CASSGETSGGPTDTQYF. DNA of the CDR3: TGTGCCAGCAGCGGGGAGACTAGCGGGGGACCCACAGATACGCAGTATTTT.

The chain combines TRBV5-4 with TRBJ2-2, with D hard to call. The CDR3 covers 16 residues. Germline V CDR1 and CDR2: SGHNT, YYREEE (reference sequence). Trimming removed 0 bases from V and 4 bases from J, with 13 bases in between. The CDR3 coding sequence is TGTGCCAGCAGCTTGGCACAAGCGAGGAGCACCGGGGAGCTGTTTTTT. It is translated as CASSLAQARSTGELFF.

The chain employs TRBV11-2 and TRBJ2-7; the match to TRBD2 covers 7 bases. Trimming removed 5 bases from V and 3 bases from J; junction bases left unmatched: 4. The CDR3 length is 13 residues. CDR1 is SGHAT, CDR2 FQNNGV, per germline. DNA of the CDR3: TGTGCCAGCAGCCGCGGACTAGTCTACGAGCAGTACTTC. Its translation: CASSRGLVYEQYF.

The chain joins TRBV9 to TRBJ2-2; the match to TRBD2 covers 7 bases. Germline CDR1 is SGDLS and CDR2 is YYNGEE. The trim removed 3 bases at V and 6 bases at J, leaving 5 bases unmatched. The CDR3 is made up of 14 amino acids. This CDR3 reads CASSGAGVAGELFF. The CDR3 coding sequence is TGTGCCAGCAGCGGGGCGGGAGTTGCCGGGGAGCTGTTTTTT.